Below, 31 T cell receptor beta chains from the same sample are listed, as sequenced in a study of shared clonotypes between healthy human individuals. Assay: immunoSEQ multiplex PCR; the TCRdb copy retains only in-frame clones and omits some. This sample has roughly 1,600,000 clones, with approximately 98.5% found just once. Source material: naive CD4+ T cells sorted from blood. Subset described: CD45RA+ positively selected. These receptors were taken from a young man in good health.

The gene calls are TRBV28 and TRBJ1-5; 7 nucleotides line up with TRBD1. The CDR3 has 16 amino acids. Trimming at V came to 5 bases and at J to 1 base, leaving 8 bases not matched to a gene. The germline CDR1 and CDR2 sequences are MDHEN and SYDVKM. In DNA form, the CDR3 reads TGTGCCAGCAGTGGAGAAGGACAGGCCAGCAATCAGCCCCAGCATTTT. It codes for CASSGEGQASNQPQHF.

The chain uses TRBV27 and TRBJ1-2, with D tentatively TRBD1 (5 bases). Per the germline V gene, CDR1 is MNHEY and CDR2 is SMNVEV (reference sequence). V was trimmed by 1 base and J by 2 bases, leaving 14 bases between them. The CDR3 is 16 residues long. The CDR3 DNA sequence: TGTGCCAGCAGTTTATTATCCCGGGGGTCAAACTATGGCTACACCTTC. This sequence encodes CASSLLSRGSNYGYTF.

The chain couples TRBV6-5 to TRBJ2-7; TRBD2 matches at 14 bases. Germline loops: CDR1 MNHEY, CDR2 SVGAGI. The CDR3 sequence is 15 residues long. Trimming removed 0 bases from V and 6 bases from J; junction bases left unmatched: 1. The CDR3 nucleotides are TGTGCCAGCAGTTACTCGGGACTAGCGGGAGTCGAGCAGTACTTC. Translation gives CASSYSGLAGVEQYF.

The chain combines TRBV11-2 with TRBJ1-5, with a possible D match to TRBD1 (5 bases). This CDR3 has 16 amino acids. Germline V CDR1 and CDR2: SGHAT, FQNNGV. The V end lost 5 bases, the J end lost 0 bases, and 14 bases lay between the germline ends. The CDR3 loop reads CASSTGRGNSNQPQHF. The DNA of the CDR3 is TGTGCCAGCAGCACCGGGAGGGGTAATAGCAATCAGCCCCAGCATTTT.

This rearrangement joins TRBV9 to TRBJ2-7, with D maybe TRBD1 (7 bases). With 1 base removed from V and 2 bases from J, the gap between germline ends came to 16 bases. The CDR3 loop spans 16 amino acids. Germline values: CDR1 SGDLS, CDR2 YYNGEE. The CDR3 coding sequence is TGTGCCAGCAGCGTACTAGCGACAGGGCCCGCCTACGAGCAGTACTTC. Translation: CASSVLATGPAYEQYF.

The chain couples TRBV10-1 to TRBJ2-1; 7 bases are a match to TRBD1. CDR1 and CDR2 from the germline V gene are WNHNN and SYGVQD (reference sequence). CDR3 length: 16 amino acids. V shed 0 bases and J 4 bases; nucleotides not matched to a gene: 6. The CDR3, as DNA: TGCGCCAGCAGTGAGTCCGGGCAGGGGGTGTACAATGAGCAGTTCTTC. It encodes CASSESGQGVYNEQFF.

The CDR3 DNA follows: TGTGCCAGCAGTTCCAGGGGGGTGATATACGAGCAGTACTTC. It codes for CASSSRGVIYEQYF. V usage is TRBV6-5 and J usage is TRBJ2-7; tentatively, D is TRBD1 (7 bases). The CDR3 extends over 14 amino acids. Trimming shortened V by 4 bases and J by 4 bases, and 14 bases separated the two germline ends. Germline V gene sequence: CDR1 MNHEY, CDR2 SVGAGI.

This rearrangement joins TRBV11-2 to TRBJ2-2; TRBD1 aligns across 10 bases. Germline assignment: CDR1 SGHAT and CDR2 FQNNGV. V lost 5 bases and J lost 4; bases outside the gene matches: 7. This CDR3 comprises 16 residues. The CDR3, as DNA: TGTGCCAGCAGCACTTTGGACAGGGGGGTCACCGGGGAGCTGTTTTTT. Its protein product is CASSTLDRGVTGELFF.

Comment on this clone: Other DNA sequences in the same sample also yield this CDR3. V usage is TRBV6-6 and J usage is TRBJ1-5; D gene ambiguous. V was shortened by 0 bases and J by 1 base, with 4 bases between the two germline ends. The CDR3 length is 14 residues. From germline, CDR1 is MNHNY and CDR2 SVGAGI (reference sequence). CDR3 sequence reads: CASSYSGSNQPQHF. The CDR3 bases are TGTGCCAGCAGTTACTCTGGCAGCAATCAGCCCCAGCATTTT.

V usage is TRBV18 and J usage is TRBJ1-1; no reliable D call. V lost 2 bases and J 11 bases, leaving 9 bases between the germline ends. CDR1 and CDR2 from the germline V gene are KGHSH and LQKENI. The CDR3 is 11 residues long. This CDR3 is CASSPGLTAFF. For the CDR3, the DNA is TGTGCCAGCTCACCAGGTCTAACCGCTTTCTTT.

The rearrangement joins TRBV27 to TRBJ2-6; 9 positions agree with TRBD1. The CDR3 is 17 residues long. Germline V gene lookup returns CDR1 MNHEY and CDR2 SMNVEV (reference sequence). Trimming cost V 7 bases and J 0 bases; bases outside gene matches: 7. The CDR3, as DNA: TGTGCCAGCACCCGGACAGGGGCCCTCTCTGGGGCCAACGTCCTGACTTTC. Translation gives CASTRTGALSGANVLTF.

The rearrangement uses TRBV9 and TRBJ2-3; no firm D call. V gave up 4 bases and J gave up 0 bases, with 12 bases separating them. The CDR3 totals 15 residues. Looked up from germline, CDR1 is SGDLS and CDR2 is YYNGEE. The CDR3 sequence: CASSPLSASTDTQYF. CDR3 nucleotide sequence: TGTGCCAGCAGCCCCCTATCGGCTAGCACAGATACGCAGTATTTT.

The chain carries TRBV6-5 and TRBJ1-5; no firm D call. The germline V gene encodes CDR1 MNHEY and CDR2 SVGAGI. The CDR3 runs 15 residues. The V gene lost 6 bases and the J gene lost 5 bases, with 17 bases spanning the gap. The CDR3 DNA follows: TGTGCCAGCAGGAAGACCCCTGGGGAACATCAGCCCCAGCATTTT. Amino acid sequence: CASRKTPGEHQPQHF.

The CDR3 sequence: CASNLNTGELFF. In DNA form, the CDR3 reads TGTGCCAGCAACCTGAACACCGGGGAGCTGTTTTTT. The chain carries TRBV7-2 and TRBJ2-2; unclear D gene. CDR3 size: 12 residues. The germline V gene encodes CDR1 SGHTA and CDR2 FQGNSA. Trimming removed 7 bases from V and 1 base from J, with 4 bases in between.

The rearrangement links TRBV30 to TRBJ2-1, with 7 bases lining up with TRBD2. The CDR3 loop spans 17 amino acids. The trim removed 1 base at V and 2 bases at J, leaving 11 bases unmatched. The germline V gene encodes CDR1 GTSNPN and CDR2 SVGIG (reference sequence). CDR3 nucleotides: TGTGCCTGGAGTGGGGGAAAGGGAGGGTTGACCTACAATGAGCAGTTCTTC. Amino acids: CAWSGGKGGLTYNEQFF.

This chain joins TRBV7-9 and TRBJ2-1; 7 bases agree with TRBD1. V lost 3 bases, J lost 5 bases, and 10 bases stayed unmatched. In germline, CDR1 is SEHNR, CDR2 FQNEAQ (reference sequence). The length of the CDR3 is 16 residues. CDR3 loop: CASSFKTGKNDNEQFF. The DNA of the CDR3 is TGTGCCAGCAGCTTCAAGACAGGGAAGAACGACAATGAGCAGTTCTTC.

V gene TRBV19 combines with J gene TRBJ2-7; D remains unclear. V lost 4 bases to trimming and J lost 7 bases, with 20 bases between them. Germline V gene data show CDR1 as LNHDA and CDR2 as SQIVND (reference sequence). The length of the CDR3 is 15 residues. CDR3 nucleotide sequence: TGTGCCAGTAGTACTAGGGTAGACGGGCGTATGGAGCAGTACTTC. This codes for CASSTRVDGRMEQYF. Combining the CDR3 with reference TRBV19 and TRBJ2-7 gives the whole variable domain DGGITQSPKYLFRKEGQNVTLSCEQNLNHDAMYWYRQDPGQGLRLIYYSQIVNDFQKGDIAEGYSVSREKKESFPLTVTSAQKNPTAFYLCASSTRVDGRMEQYFGPGTRLTVT.

The chain is built from TRBV5-1 and TRBJ2-3; 7 nucleotides match TRBD2. This CDR3 spans 14 amino acids. V gave up 3 bases and J gave up 5 bases; unmatched junction bases: 6. In germline, CDR1 is SGHRS, CDR2 YFSETQ. Written as DNA, the CDR3 is TGCGCCAGCAGCTGGACTAGTTTAGGAGATACGCAGTATTTT. Protein sequence: CASSWTSLGDTQYF. Full variable domain (rest looked up from reference TRBV5-1 and TRBJ2-3): KAGVTQTPRYLIKTRGQQVTLSCSPISGHRSVSWYQQTPGQGLQFLFEYFSETQRNKGNFPGRFSGRQFSNSRSEMNVSTLELGDSALYLCASSWTSLGDTQYFGPGTRLTVL.

The chain links TRBV4-1 to TRBJ1-3; D ambiguous. The CDR3 is made up of 16 amino acids. V lost 1 base and J 9 bases, leaving 19 bases between the germline ends. Germline V gene data show CDR1 as MGHRA and CDR2 as YSYEKL. The CDR3 DNA is TGCGCCAGCAGCCAAGTCGATACCATCCTCGGGTCCACCATATATTTT. Translating gives CASSQVDTILGSTIYF.

In nucleotides, the CDR3 is TGCGCCAGCAGAATTGGACAGCTCATGAACACTGAAGCTTTCTTT. Residues: CASRIGQLMNTEAFF. The rearrangement joins TRBV10-2 to TRBJ1-1; D perhaps matches TRBD1 (6 bases). The CDR3 runs 15 residues. Germline loops: CDR1 WSHSY, CDR2 SAAADI. Trimming removed 6 bases from V and 0 bases from J, with 14 bases in between.

The rearrangement uses TRBV21-1 and TRBJ2-3; the table calls TRBD2, which could not be checked here. TRBV21-1 is shown as a pseudogene. The CDR3 contains 18 residues. CDR3 sequence: CASSKPCGLAGGSDTQYF. CDR3 DNA: TGTGCCAGCAGCAAACCTTGCGGACTAGCGGGAGGGTCAGATACGCAGTATTTT.

The chain joins TRBV5-1 to TRBJ2-2; no definite D call. Trimming stripped 1 base from V and 6 bases from J, with 10 bases between. From germline, CDR1 is SGHRS and CDR2 YFSETQ. The length of the CDR3 is 14 residues. The CDR3 is CASSLLIDAGELFF. The CDR3 DNA reads TGCGCCAGCAGCTTGCTCATCGACGCCGGGGAGCTGTTTTTT.

The chain recombines TRBV28 with TRBJ2-3; TRBD2 matches 11 bases. Looked up from germline, CDR1 is MDHEN and CDR2 is SYDVKM. CDR3 length: 16 amino acids. The ends lost 3 bases at V and 4 bases at J; junction bases unmatched: 6. The CDR3: CASSLVGLAGADTQYF. The CDR3 nucleotides read TGTGCCAGCAGTTTGGTAGGACTAGCGGGTGCAGATACGCAGTATTTT.

J is TRBJ2-1 and V is TRBV7-9, with 7 bases matching TRBD2. Trimming removed 3 bases from V and 2 bases from J; junction bases left unmatched: 7. Germline V gene data show CDR1 as SEHNR and CDR2 as FQNEAQ (reference sequence). The length of the CDR3 is 16 residues. CDR3 DNA sequence: TGTGCCAGCAGCTTCTCCGGACTAGTAACCTACAATGAGCAGTTCTTC. Translated: CASSFSGLVTYNEQFF.

The V gene is TRBV11-2, the J gene TRBJ2-7, with D tentatively TRBD1 (6 bases). The V gene lost 4 bases and the J gene lost 5 bases, with 15 bases spanning the gap. CDR3 length: 14 amino acids. Germline lookup yields CDR1 SGHAT and CDR2 FQNNGV. The DNA of the CDR3 is TGTGCCAGCAGCTCCCGGACAGTTTCGAACGAGCAGTACTTC. Translated: CASSSRTVSNEQYF.

The gene calls are TRBV29-1 and TRBJ1-4; TRBD1 matches 9 bases. CDR3 length: 14 residues. The ends lost 6 bases at V and 7 bases at J; junction bases unmatched: 9. CDR1 is SQVTM and CDR2 is ANQGSEA in the germline V gene. As DNA, the CDR3 is TGCAGCGTAAACACAGGGGGCGTAGGTGAAAAACTGTTTTTT. It codes for CSVNTGGVGEKLFF.

The chain has TRBV5-4 and TRBJ2-3, with D unclear. The CDR3 contains 16 residues. Trimming stripped 0 bases from V and 0 bases from J, with 11 bases between. CDR1 is SGHNT and CDR2 is YYREEE in the germline V gene (reference sequence). The CDR3 region is CASSLEPFTSTDTQYF. In DNA form, the CDR3 reads TGTGCCAGCAGCTTGGAGCCGTTTACTAGCACAGATACGCAGTATTTT.

Of note for this clone: Other DNA variants within this sample encode the same CDR3. The chain carries TRBV2 and TRBJ2-5; unclear D gene. CDR3 length equals 12 residues. Trimming took off 2 bases at V and 1 base at J, with 2 bases between the two ends. Per germline, CDR1 SNHLY and CDR2 FYNNEI. CDR3: CASSELQETQYF. CDR3 DNA sequence: TGTGCCAGCAGTGAACTCCAAGAGACCCAGTACTTC.

The CDR3 DNA follows: TGCGCCAGCAGCTTGAAGGGAAGTAATGAAAAACTGTTTTTT. As protein: CASSLKGSNEKLFF. This sequence joins TRBV5-1 and TRBJ1-4, with D unresolved. Germline V gene lookup returns CDR1 SGHRS and CDR2 YFSETQ. CDR3 size: 14 residues. Trimming shortened V by 1 base and J by 4 bases, and 8 bases separated the two germline ends.

The chain is built from TRBV14 and TRBJ2-7; 7 nucleotides align to TRBD2. This CDR3 is built from 15 residues. Germline-derived CDR1 and CDR2 are SGHDN and FVKESK. With V trimmed by 0 bases and J by 7 bases, 9 bases remained unmatched. Written as DNA, the CDR3 is TGTGCCAGCAGCCAAGAAGCGGGACCCCTTGTAGAGCAGTACTTC. Protein: CASSQEAGPLVEQYF.

The chain links TRBV7-6 to TRBJ2-2, with D possibly matching TRBD2 (6 bases). Germline V gives CDR1 SGHVS, CDR2 FNYEAQ. The V gene lost 5 bases and the J gene lost 3 bases, with 10 bases spanning the gap. The CDR3 runs 14 residues. In DNA form, the CDR3 reads TGTGCCAGCAGCGGGACTGGGGACACCGGGGAGCTGTTTTTT. Translation gives CASSGTGDTGELFF.